The 5 T cell receptor beta chains given below trace back to one sample, sequenced in a study of CD8+CD57+ T cells in acquired aplastic anemia. The template for TCR beta VDJ and CDR3 sequence profiling was genomic DNA. TCRdb re-called the reads with MiXCR, one entry per CDR3 protein. In the table there are 400,000 to 450,000 distinct CDR3 sequences, around 68% of which are singletons. Sequencing input: sorted CD4+, CD8+, or CD8+CD57+ T cells (not recorded which) from PBMCs. These receptors came from a human donor in good health, serving as a control.

This clonotype was observed at least ten times. The chain recombines TRBV12-3 or TRBV12-4 with TRBJ1-3; D is perhaps TRBD1 (6 bases). CDR3 length: 14 residues. Trimming took off 8 bases at V and 3 bases at J, with 14 bases between the two ends. CDR3 bases: TGTGCCAGCGCTATACAGGGAAGTGGAAACACCATATATTTT. This codes for CASAIQGSGNTIYF.

The chain couples TRBV5-8 to TRBJ2-3; D is undetermined. The CDR3 covers 15 residues. Per germline, CDR1 SGHTS and CDR2 YDEGEE. Trimming pared 4 bases from V and 0 bases from J, leaving 12 bases between. The CDR3 loop reads CASSQDKRSTDTQYF. The CDR3, as DNA: TGTGCCAGCAGCCAAGATAAGAGGAGCACAGATACGCAGTATTTT.

This chain joins TRBV19 and TRBJ1-5; 7 nucleotides agree with TRBD1. V gave up 1 base and J gave up 2 bases; unmatched junction bases: 5. Germline CDR1 reads LNHDA; CDR2 reads SQIVND (reference sequence). CDR3 length: 16 residues. The CDR3 coding sequence is TGTGCCAGTAGTATAGGACAGGGAAGGGGCAATCAGCCCCAGCATTTT. Protein product: CASSIGQGRGNQPQHF. Full variable domain (rest looked up from reference TRBV19 and TRBJ1-5): DGGITQSPKYLFRKEGQNVTLSCEQNLNHDAMYWYRQDPGQGLRLIYYSQIVNDFQKGDIAEGYSVSREKKESFPLTVTSAQKNPTAFYLCASSIGQGRGNQPQHFGDGTRLSIL.

In its sample, this clonotype was seen once. V is TRBV5-8 and J is TRBJ1-1, with TRBD1 as a possible D gene (6 bases). With 4 bases removed from V and 3 bases from J, the gap between germline ends came to 13 bases. Germline V gene sequence: CDR1 SGHTS, CDR2 YDEGEE. The CDR3 is made up of 14 amino acids. CDR3 sequence reads: CASSPGAGYTEAFF. The CDR3 DNA is TGTGCCAGCAGCCCGGGGGCCGGTTACACTGAAGCTTTCTTT.

With regard to this clonotype: The junction does not match germline at one end; this may be a read error. The chain employs TRBV20-1 and TRBJ1-3; D gene ambiguous. CDR3 length: 13 amino acids. The germline gives CDR1 DFQATT, CDR2 SNEGSKA (reference sequence). The CDR3: CSVRENSASTIYF. The CDR3 bases are TGCAGTGTTAGAGAAAACTCTGCAAGCACCATATATTTT.